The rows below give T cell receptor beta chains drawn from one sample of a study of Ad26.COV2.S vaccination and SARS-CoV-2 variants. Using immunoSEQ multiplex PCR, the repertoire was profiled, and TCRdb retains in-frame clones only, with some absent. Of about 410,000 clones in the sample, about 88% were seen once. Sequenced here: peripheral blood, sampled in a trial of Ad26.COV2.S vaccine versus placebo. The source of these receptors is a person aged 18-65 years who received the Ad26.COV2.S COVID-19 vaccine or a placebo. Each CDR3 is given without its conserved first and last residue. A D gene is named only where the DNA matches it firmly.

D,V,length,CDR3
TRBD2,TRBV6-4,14,ASSRTSGSGTGELF
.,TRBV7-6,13,ASSLGGRSNEKLF
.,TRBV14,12,ASSQDQDTDTQY
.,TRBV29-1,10,SVEVLGREAF
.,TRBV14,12,ASSLGYTHYGYT
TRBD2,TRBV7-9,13,ASSPGSGRSKTQY
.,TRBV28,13,ASSLSPSSRLPQH
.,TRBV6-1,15,ASSEGRAQIDNSPLH
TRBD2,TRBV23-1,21,ASSQPFRGLAGGLSSGANVLT
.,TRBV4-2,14,ASSQGAGPDNQPQH
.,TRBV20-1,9,SAGQFTEAF
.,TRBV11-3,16,ASSRVVGSDAATYEQY
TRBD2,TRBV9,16,ASSSVGLAGSLGMEQY
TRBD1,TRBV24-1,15,ATSDATGGYSYNEQF
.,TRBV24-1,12,ATSDGGAGNTIY
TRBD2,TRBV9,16,ASSVVVLAGTVRYEQF
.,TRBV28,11,ASKPVVVYGYT
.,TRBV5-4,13,ASSLAGLGHEKLF
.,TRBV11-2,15,ASSLKSGTAFGNEQF
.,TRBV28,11,ASSLTASYEQY
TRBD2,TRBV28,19,ASSDLRIFFGELAGVFEQY
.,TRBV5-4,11,ASRQDSSFGYT
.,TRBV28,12,ASRWGPGGGELF
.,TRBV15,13,ATSRAAGPTDTQY
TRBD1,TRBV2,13,ASSEGGQGNNEQF
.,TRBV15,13,ATSRGDRRSEKLF
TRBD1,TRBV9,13,ASSGTGGEYTEAF
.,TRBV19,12,ASSIRVGPYEQY
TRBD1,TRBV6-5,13,ASSSAIQGAWGYT
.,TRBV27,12,ASSFLGPQETQY
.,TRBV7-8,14,ASRVAKGGENTEAF
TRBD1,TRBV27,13,ASSRTGAMNTEAF
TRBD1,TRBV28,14,ASSNPGQGSTGELF
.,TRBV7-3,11,ASSLTVNTEAF
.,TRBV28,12,ASRGPQGSTEAF
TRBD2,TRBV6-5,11,ASRAGGYNEQF
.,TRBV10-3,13,AISEDRRIYSEQF
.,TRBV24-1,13,ATSDPRGFGDTQY
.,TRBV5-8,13,ASSLDLGGSYEQY
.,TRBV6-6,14,ASSYSPRGQGDTQY
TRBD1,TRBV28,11,ASSPPGQTEQY
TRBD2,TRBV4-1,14,ASSQLLAGAYNEQF
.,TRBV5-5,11,ASSLADYSPLH
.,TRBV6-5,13,ASSYSEGTNTEAF
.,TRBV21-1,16,ASSKGGIAGGLSYEQY